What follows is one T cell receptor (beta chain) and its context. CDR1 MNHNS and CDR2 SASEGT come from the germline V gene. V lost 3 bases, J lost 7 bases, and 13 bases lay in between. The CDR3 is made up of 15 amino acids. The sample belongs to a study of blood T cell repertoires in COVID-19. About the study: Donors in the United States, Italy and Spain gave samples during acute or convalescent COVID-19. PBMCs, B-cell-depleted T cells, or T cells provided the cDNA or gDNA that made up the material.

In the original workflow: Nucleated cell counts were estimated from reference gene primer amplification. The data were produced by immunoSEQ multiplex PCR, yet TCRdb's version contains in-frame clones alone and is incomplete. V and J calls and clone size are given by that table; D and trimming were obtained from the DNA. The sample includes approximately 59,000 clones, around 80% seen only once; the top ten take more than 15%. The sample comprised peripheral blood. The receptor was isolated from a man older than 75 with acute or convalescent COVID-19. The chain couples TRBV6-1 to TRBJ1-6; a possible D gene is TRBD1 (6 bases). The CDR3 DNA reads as TGTGCCAGCAGTGAGGTTGGACAGATGAATTCACCCCTCCACTTT. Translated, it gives CASSEVGQMNSPLHF.